Following are 14 T cell receptor beta chains from one sample sequenced in a study of T-cell reconstitution after alpha-beta-depleted transplantation in children. Unique molecular identifiers were used in preparing the TCRbeta library. TCRdb reanalysed the PCR reads using MiXCR and keeps one entry per CDR3 protein. The repertoire holds about 300,000 distinct CDR3 sequences, around a tenth seen once, with around 7.5% in the top ten. The source was PBMCs, collected before TCRalphabeta/CD19-depleted stem cell transplant. The receptors originated from a boy under three years old with acute myeloid leukemia, due to receive a stem cell transplant.

This clonotype showed up many times. V gene TRBV11-2 combines with J gene TRBJ2-5, with 10 bases that match TRBD2. This CDR3 has 18 amino acids. CDR1 is SGHAT and CDR2 is FQNNGV in the germline V gene. The V gene end was trimmed by 1 base and the J gene end by 1 base; junction bases not matched to a gene: 9. CDR3 sequence reads: CASSLVGSPSGGQETQYF. CDR3 DNA: TGTGCCAGCAGCTTAGTCGGCTCTCCTAGCGGGGGCCAAGAGACCCAGTACTTC.

The V gene is TRBV25-1, the J gene TRBJ2-2; tentatively, D is TRBD2 (6 bases). From germline, CDR1 is MGHDK and CDR2 SYGVNS. The CDR3 has 15 residues. The V and J ends lost 3 bases and 7 bases respectively, with 15 bases between them. CDR3 sequence reads: CASSEWRGFDGELFF. CDR3 nucleotide sequence: TGTGCCAGCAGTGAGTGGCGGGGATTTGACGGGGAGCTGTTTTTT.

This clonotype showed up many times. The gene calls are TRBV11-2 and TRBJ2-3; 7 bases fit TRBD1. The CDR3 has 16 residues. The germline CDR1 and CDR2 sequences are SGHAT and FQNNGV. Unmatched junction bases numbered 12, after V lost 3 bases and J lost 6 bases. The DNA for the CDR3 is TGTGCCAGCAGCTTTAACAGGGGACCCGGTCCGGATACGCAGTATTTT. As protein: CASSFNRGPGPDTQYF.

This clonotype came up a few times. This chain joins TRBV6-4 and TRBJ2-5, with 14 bases identical to TRBD2. V was clipped by 10 bases and J by 3 bases; unmatched bases: 10. Germline V lookup: CDR1 MRHNA, CDR2 SNTAGT. This CDR3 is 16 amino acids long. The CDR3 DNA sequence: TGTGCCACCCCCCCTCCGGGACTAGCGGGAGAAGAGACCCAGTACTTC. Amino acids: CATPPPGLAGEETQYF.

The sample holds many counts of this clonotype. The rearrangement joins TRBV29-1 to TRBJ1-5; D possibly corresponds to TRBD1 (5 bases). V was cut by 6 bases and J by 4 bases, with 10 bases left in between. The germline V gene encodes CDR1 SQVTM and CDR2 ANQGSEA. This CDR3 comprises 12 residues. CDR3 in DNA: TGCAGCGTGGGGACTCATAATCAGCCCCAGCATTTT. It yields the protein CSVGTHNQPQHF.

At least ten counts were recorded for this clonotype. The rearrangement joins TRBV5-1 to TRBJ2-1; 13 bases match TRBD2. CDR1 and CDR2 from the germline V gene are SGHRS and YFSETQ. Germline trimming cut 4 bases from V and 4 bases from J; bases unmatched to any gene: 2. The CDR3 runs to 15 residues. In DNA, the CDR3 is TGCGCCAGCAGCAAGGGACTAGCGGGGTACAATGAGCAGTTCTTC. Translating gives CASSKGLAGYNEQFF.

Many counts were recorded for this clonotype. The chain joins TRBV29-1 to TRBJ2-4, with D perhaps given as TRBD1 or TRBD2 (5 bases each). Trimming took off 6 bases at V and 10 bases at J, with 13 bases between the two ends. Germline V gene data show CDR1 as SQVTM and CDR2 as ANQGSEA. CDR3 length equals 11 residues. The CDR3 sequence: CSVGDAGIQYF. CDR3 DNA: TGCAGCGTAGGGGACGCAGGGATTCAGTACTTC. Together with reference TRBV29-1 and TRBJ2-4, the CDR3 gives the full variable domain: SAVISQKPSRDICQRGTSLTIQCQVDSQVTMMFWYRQQPGQSLTLIATANQGSEATYESGFVIDKFPISRPNLTFSTLTVSNMSPEDSSIYLCSVGDAGIQYFGAGTRLSVL.

This clonotype was observed at least ten times. The chain employs TRBV7-9 and TRBJ2-1, with 7 bases matching TRBD2. Looked up from germline, CDR1 is SEHNR and CDR2 is FQNEAQ (reference sequence). This CDR3 is 17 amino acids long. Unmatched junction bases numbered 11, after V lost 6 bases and J lost 0 bases. CDR3 bases: TGTGCCAGCAGTCCTTCCTTAGCGGGTCCCTCCTACAATGAGCAGTTCTTC. Its protein product is CASSPSLAGPSYNEQFF.

This clonotype was observed at least ten times. The rearrangement uses TRBV28 and TRBJ2-7, with 8 positions matching TRBD1. In germline, CDR1 is MDHEN, CDR2 SYDVKM. The length of the CDR3 is 14 residues. V trimming: 3 bases; J trimming: 6 bases; junction bases outside the gene matches: 7. CDR3 in DNA: TGTGCCAGCAGTTTGATCCCGGACAGGGCCGAGCAGTACTTC. It encodes CASSLIPDRAEQYF.

Ten or more counts support this clonotype. V is TRBV7-2 and J is TRBJ2-7; 13 bases are a match to TRBD2. Germline V gene data show CDR1 as SGHTA and CDR2 as FQGNSA. After removal of 6 bases from V and 3 bases from J, the junction contained 5 bases not matched to a gene. This CDR3 spans 15 amino acids. Written as DNA, the CDR3 is TGTGCCAGCAGTTCGGGACTAGCGGGATTCTACGAGCAGTACTTC. It is translated as CASSSGLAGFYEQYF.

This clonotype was counted a single time. This may stem from a read error, because a much larger clone lies one nucleotide away. The CDR3 protein is CATSDGIRGLRETQYF. The CDR3, as DNA: TGTGCCACCAGTGATGGGATCAGGGGGCTTCGAGAGACCCAGTACTTC. The chain combines TRBV24-1 with TRBJ2-5; 8 bases are shared with TRBD1. V gave up 3 bases and J gave up 4 bases; unmatched junction bases: 9. The CDR3 loop spans 16 amino acids. CDR1 is KGHDR and CDR2 is SFDVKD in the germline V gene.

This clonotype was seen repeatedly, ten times or more. The chain combines TRBV7-2 with TRBJ2-3; tentatively, D is TRBD2 (7 bases). The CDR3 is made up of 14 amino acids. V was shortened by 11 bases and J by 2 bases, with 17 bases between the two germline ends. CDR1 SGHTA and CDR2 FQGNSA come from the germline V gene. The CDR3 nucleotides are TGTGCCTCGGCGGGGGAGGGGGACACAGATACGCAGTATTTT. Amino acid sequence: CASAGEGDTDTQYF. The variable domain in full, completed from reference TRBV7-2 and TRBJ2-3, reads GAGVSQSPSNKVTEKGKDVELRCDPISGHTALYWYRQSLGQGLEFLIYFQGNSAPDKSGLPSDRFSAERTGGSVSTLTIQRTQQEDSAVYLCASAGEGDTDTQYFGPGTRLTVL.

This clonotype was observed at least ten times. CDR3 in amino acids: CASSPGGRNTGELFF. The CDR3 bases are TGCGCCAGCAGCCCCGGGGGCAGGAACACCGGGGAGCTGTTTTTT. The chain carries TRBV5-1 and TRBJ2-2, with D perhaps matching TRBD1 or TRBD2 (6 bases each). Per germline, CDR1 SGHRS and CDR2 YFSETQ. This CDR3 region has 15 residues. Trimming took 4 bases from V and 1 from J, leaving 11 bases between them.

This clonotype was seen at least ten times. This chain uses TRBV20-1 with TRBJ2-3; 7 positions agree with TRBD1. This CDR3 is 13 amino acids long. Looked up from germline, CDR1 is DFQATT and CDR2 is SNEGSKA (reference sequence). J was trimmed by 7 bases and V by 5 bases; bases with no gene match: 9. DNA for the CDR3: TGCAGTGCTCTCGACAGGGCGCGGAATACGCAGTATTTT. Translating it yields CSALDRARNTQYF.